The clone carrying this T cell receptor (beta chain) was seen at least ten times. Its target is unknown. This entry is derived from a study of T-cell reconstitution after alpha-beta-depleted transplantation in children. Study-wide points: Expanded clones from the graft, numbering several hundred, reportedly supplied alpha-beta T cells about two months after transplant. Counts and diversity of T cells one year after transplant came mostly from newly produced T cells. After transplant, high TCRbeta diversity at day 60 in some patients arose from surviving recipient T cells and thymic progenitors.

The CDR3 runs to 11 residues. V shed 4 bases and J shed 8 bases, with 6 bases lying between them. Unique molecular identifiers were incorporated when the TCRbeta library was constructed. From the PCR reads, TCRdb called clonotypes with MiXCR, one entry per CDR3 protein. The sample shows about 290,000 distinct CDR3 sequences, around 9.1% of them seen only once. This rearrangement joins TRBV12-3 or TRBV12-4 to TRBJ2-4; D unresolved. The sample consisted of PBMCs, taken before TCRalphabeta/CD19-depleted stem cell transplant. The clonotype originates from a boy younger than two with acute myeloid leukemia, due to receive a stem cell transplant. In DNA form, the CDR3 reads TGTGCCAGCAGTTCCCCTCACATTCAGTACTTC. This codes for CASSSPHIQYF.